This T cell receptor beta chain is drawn from a study of T cell clones after liver transplantation. Study in general: Post-transplant blood was tracked for graft-donor-reactive T cell clones identified in a pre-transplant mixed lymphocyte reaction. HCV positivity affected three of eight recipients; the rest lacked autoimmune or viral indications. Points from the study as a whole: These preliminary findings come from unstandardized post-transplant sampling times.

The method was immunoSEQ multiplex PCR; TCRdb's version includes in-frame clones alone and lacks a portion of them. The sample contains 95,000 to 110,000 clones, around 84% of which appear only once. Germline values: CDR1 SEHNR, CDR2 FQNEAQ (reference sequence). V lost 1 base to trimming and J lost 4 bases, with 13 bases between them. The CDR3 sequence is 15 residues long. This clone was seen only once. Its specificity is not known. Unstimulated PBMCs were sorted into CD3+CD4+ and CD3+CD8+ populations. The chain couples TRBV7-9 to TRBJ1-2; D is unclear. This receptor was obtained from a human patient who received a liver transplant. The graft donor may have contributed some T cells. The sample in question was CD4+ T cells from blood, obtained around 48 months after liver transplant. The CDR3 coding sequence is TGTGCCAGCAGCTTAGATTTCGATAGGGCCTATGGCTACACCTTC. It specifies CASSLDFDRAYGYTF.